This T cell receptor (beta chain) was captured in a study of shared clonotypes between healthy human individuals. General observations from the study: Blood was the sole source, and tissue repertoires probably differ.

This clone was counted only a few times. Its target is not known. The germline V gene has CDR1 SGHRS and CDR2 YFSETQ. The CDR3 has 16 amino acids. Trimming took off 0 bases at V and 0 bases at J, with 9 bases between the two ends. Investigators spread the genomic DNA of each subset evenly over several immunoSEQ plates. Clones were sequenced by immunoSEQ multiplex PCR, and TCRdb holds only the in-frame ones, with some missing. The sample holds 450,000 to 500,000 clones, approximately 82% seen once. The donors were adults (healthy and HIV-negative) with no recent acute infections or vaccinations. Every donor, a Caucasian adult, lived in Nashville, Tennessee.

The sequence was collected from a woman aged 35 to 49 in good health. Some clones in this sample may be carry-over from other donors' samples. The chain is built from TRBV5-1 and TRBJ1-4; D is uncertain. Source material: PBMCs. CDR3 loop: CASSLGATATNEKLFF. The CDR3 nucleotides are TGCGCCAGCAGCTTGGGGGCCACTGCAACTAATGAAAAACTGTTTTTT.